This TCR beta chain was obtained from a study of blood T cell repertoires in COVID-19. Overall study context: The samples span acute and convalescent COVID-19 from the United States, Italy and Spain.

As handled by the study authors: It was from reference gene primer amplification that nucleated cell counts were estimated. Using immunoSEQ multiplex PCR, the repertoire was profiled, and TCRdb retains in-frame clones only, with some absent. V and J calls and clone size come straight from that table; D and trimming were deduced from the DNA. The data contain about 170,000 clones, 80% to 90% of them singletons. Germline values: CDR1 SGHNT, CDR2 YYREEE (reference sequence). The CDR3 runs to 14 residues. Trimming at V came to 6 bases and at J to 3 bases, leaving 7 bases not matched to a gene. A single count supports this clone. Adults between about 18 and 89 years of age took part from about two dozen US areas. Participant reports of clinical history set cohort assignment.

The chain uses TRBV5-4 and TRBJ2-5; 8 nucleotides line up with TRBD2. The sequence was collected from a woman between 45 and 60 years old in a cohort exposed to, infected with or recovered from COVID-19 (not recorded which). The sample was PBMCs or T cells enriched from blood (not recorded which). The CDR3: CASNGGGREETQYF. Here the CDR3 DNA reads TGTGCCAGCAACGGGGGGGGTCGTGAAGAGACCCAGTACTTC.